These T cell receptor beta chains were read from a single sample in a study of type 1 regulatory T cells. These receptors are not linked to any known antigen. Each CDR3 protein gets one entry after TCRdb re-called the reads with MiXCR. This table holds about 69,000 distinct CDR3 sequences, 20% found once. The specimen was cultured type 1 regulatory T (Tr1) cells, either the whole culture or a sorted fraction (not recorded which). These receptors were obtained from a human donor in good health. The CDR3 runs from the conserved cysteine through the conserved F or W.

v_call cdr3_aa
TRBV12-3/TRBV12-4 CASSLTPSGSWNEQFF
TRBV12-3/TRBV12-4 CASSFVGGGLGPQPQYF
TRBV7-9 CASSLIGLLSEQYF
TRBV12-3/TRBV12-4 CASSARDRMNTEAFF
TRBV9 CASSVDPGLGPQHF
TRBV5-1 CASSTEYRGEQFF
TRBV20-1 CSVDTGRSNQPQHF
TRBV7-2 CASSLAGGVTQYF
TRBV7-2 CASSLFFIGELFF
TRBV29-1 CSVRAGGKETQYF